The clone carrying this T cell receptor beta chain has just one count. The antigen remains unidentified. Because it lacks the conserved phenylalanine or tryptophan at the end, this CDR3 is likely a read error. Because the CDR3's place on the DNA is in doubt, the DNA is left out and the CDR3 is given as listed by TCRdb. The data belong to a study of CD8+CD57+ T cells in acquired aplastic anemia. Study information: Sorted CD4+ and CD8+ cells yielded DNA averaging around 3 ug. General study results and limits: Shared by patients and controls, approximately 28 CD8+ CDR3s were abundant in patients. Patients and controls had CD8+ Simpson's diversity values that were not significantly distinct.

TCR beta VDJ and CDR3 profiles were obtained from a genomic DNA template. Using its own MiXCR run on the reads, TCRdb lists one record per CDR3 protein. This table holds 150,000 to 200,000 distinct CDR3 sequences, approximately 60% found once. The CDR3 is 8 amino acids in total, end residues counted. CDR1 and CDR2 from the germline V gene are KGHDR and SFDVKD. The V and J genes are TRBV24-1 and TRBJ2-2; the tabulated D call, TRBD1, remains unverified against the DNA. Sequenced input: sorted CD4+, CD8+, or CD8+CD57+ T cells (not recorded which) from PBMCs. This sequence originates from a human donor in good health. The CDR3: CATSDLRA.